Listed below are T cell receptor beta chains from one sample, sequenced in a study of T cell repertoires in cytomegalovirus infection. These receptors lack a known antigen. TCRdb re-derived calls from the reads in MiXCR, one entry per CDR3 protein. The sample has approximately 990,000 distinct CDR3 sequences, around 32% seen once; the top ten hold around 15%. The input for sequencing was cultured CD8+ T cells from PBMCs, taken from culture after CMV antigen stimulation. The receptors were sampled from a human donor in good health (CMV status not recorded). Some clones in this sample may be carry-over from other donors' samples. Each CDR3 is given with its conserved first and last residue. Each record gives: clone size, D gene, V gene, J gene, CDR3 DNA, CDR3 protein. The D gene is left open where the match is weak. Expanded clones get a size class; other rows say once, few or many, or leave the size out.

size: -; D: -; V: TRBV24-1; J: TRBJ2-2; DNA: TGTGCCACCAGTCGCACTAGGGACGCGAACACCGGGGAGCTGTTTTTT; CDR3: CATSRTRDANTGELFF
size: few; D: -; V: TRBV12-3/TRBV12-4; J: TRBJ1-1; DNA: TGTGCCAGCAGTTTTTACCCTGACACTGAAGCTTTCTTT; CDR3: CASSFYPDTEAFF
size: few; D: -; V: TRBV18; J: TRBJ2-3; DNA: TGTGCCAGCTCACCTCCCGGCACAGCCACAGATACGCAGTATTTT; CDR3: CASSPPGTATDTQYF
size: -; D: -; V: TRBV19; J: TRBJ1-1; DNA: TGTGCCACTGCTTTGGGAGTGAACACTGAAGCTTTCTTT; CDR3: CATALGVNTEAFF
size: -; D: TRBD1; V: TRBV6-2/TRBV6-3; J: TRBJ2-5; DNA: TGTGCCAGCAGTTACCGACCGGGACAGGGGGACCAAGAGACCCAGTACTTC; CDR3: CASSYRPGQGDQETQYF
size: few; D: -; V: TRBV28; J: TRBJ1-5; DNA: TGTGCCAGCAGTTTAAGGTGGGACCCCGAATCTCGGCCCCAGCATTTT; CDR3: CASSLRWDPESRPQHF
size: -; D: -; V: TRBV6-6; J: TRBJ1-2; DNA: TGTGCCACCTTCCCCGAGGCGGACACCCATACCTATGGCTACACCTTC; CDR3: CATFPEADTHTYGYTF
size: -; D: TRBD1; V: TRBV7-3; J: TRBJ2-2; DNA: TGTGCCAGCAGCTTAAAAGGGACAGAAAACACCGGGGAGCTGTTTTTT; CDR3: CASSLKGTENTGELFF
size: once; D: -; V: TRBV4-1; J: TRBJ1-6; DNA: TGCGCCAGCAGCCAAGCCTTGGGTCCGGGCCGGGGTTCACCCCTCCACTTT; CDR3: CASSQALGPGRGSPLHF
size: -; D: TRBD2; V: TRBV15; J: TRBJ2-1; DNA: TGTGCCACCAGCACTCCGGGACTAGCGGGGATACGCTCCTACAATGAGCAGTTCTTC; CDR3: CATSTPGLAGIRSYNEQFF
size: -; D: -; V: TRBV7-9; J: TRBJ2-4; DNA: TGTGCCAGCAGACCCCCTTTTGGACAGAACATTCAGTACTTC; CDR3: CASRPPFGQNIQYF
size: -; D: -; V: TRBV7-9; J: TRBJ1-3; DNA: TGTGCCAGCAGCTTAGGACAGGAAGGCACCATATATTTT; CDR3: CASSLGQEGTIYF
size: -; D: TRBD1; V: TRBV15; J: TRBJ1-2; DNA: TGTGCCACCAGCCCTCCCTTCCCAGGGGGAGTGGGTGGCTACACCTTC; CDR3: CATSPPFPGGVGGYTF
size: -; D: TRBD1; V: TRBV19; J: TRBJ1-2; DNA: TGTGCCAGTAGTATAGGCGGGACAGGCTATGGCTACACCTTC; CDR3: CASSIGGTGYGYTF
size: -; D: TRBD2; V: TRBV19; J: TRBJ2-5; DNA: TGTGCCAGTAGTATAATTGCGGGGGGTCCGGAGGGGGTCCAGTACTTC; CDR3: CASSIIAGGPEGVQYF
size: -; D: TRBD2; V: TRBV6-1; J: TRBJ2-5; DNA: TGTGCCAGCAGCTTCTTCGGACTAGCACAAGAGACCCAGTACTTC; CDR3: CASSFFGLAQETQYF
size: -; D: TRBD2; V: TRBV27; J: TRBJ2-3; DNA: TGTGCCAGCAGTTTCTCAACTAGCGGTGTCACAGATACGCAGTATTTT; CDR3: CASSFSTSGVTDTQYF
size: few; D: -; V: TRBV29-1; J: TRBJ2-6; DNA: TGCAGCGTTGAAATCCGGTTGGGACCTGGGGCCAACGTCCTGACTTTC; CDR3: CSVEIRLGPGANVLTF
size: -; D: -; V: TRBV7-6; J: TRBJ1-5; DNA: TGTGCCAGCAGCTTAGGGGTACCTTGGGGCAATCAGCCCCTGCATTTT; CDR3: CASSLGVPWGNQPLHF
size: -; D: -; V: TRBV24-1; J: TRBJ2-1; DNA: TGTGCCTCCGGGGGACGGGGTTCAGATGAGCAGTTCTTC; CDR3: CASGGRGSDEQFF
size: many; D: -; V: TRBV7-2; J: TRBJ2-3; DNA: TGTGCCAGCAGCTGGGCAACAGATACGCAGTATTTT; CDR3: CASSWATDTQYF
size: -; D: -; V: TRBV6-1; J: TRBJ1-2; DNA: TGTGCCAGCAGTTTCGGGAGTTTAGGCTATGGCTACACCTTC; CDR3: CASSFGSLGYGYTF
size: -; D: TRBD1; V: TRBV27; J: TRBJ1-1; DNA: TGTGCCAGCAGTTCCGGGACAGGGGAGACTGAAGCTTTCTTT; CDR3: CASSSGTGETEAFF
size: -; D: -; V: TRBV27; J: TRBJ1-2; DNA: TGTGCCAGCAGTTTTGCAGGGGACTTCTATGGCTACACCTTC; CDR3: CASSFAGDFYGYTF
size: -; D: -; V: TRBV7-2; J: TRBJ1-6; DNA: TGTGCCAGCAGTTCAACCGGACAGTCCGGGTTTGTCTGGTCACCCCTCCACTTT; CDR3: CASSSTGQSGFVWSPLHF
size: -; D: TRBD1; V: TRBV27; J: TRBJ1-1; DNA: TGTGCCAGCAGCGCCGGGACAGGGACAACTGAAGCTTTCTTT; CDR3: CASSAGTGTTEAFF
size: few; D: TRBD1; V: TRBV4-1; J: TRBJ1-6; DNA: TGCGCCAGCAGCCACCCGGGACAGGCCTATAATTCACCCCTCCACTTT; CDR3: CASSHPGQAYNSPLHF
size: -; D: TRBD1; V: TRBV6-5; J: TRBJ2-1; DNA: TGTGCCAGCAGTTACTCTATAGCACCGGGACAGGGCTACAATGAGCAGTTCTTC; CDR3: CASSYSIAPGQGYNEQFF
size: -; D: TRBD2; V: TRBV7-6; J: TRBJ2-3; DNA: TGTGCCAGCAGCTTAGCCAGAAGCGGGGGGGGCACAGATACGCAGTATTTT; CDR3: CASSLARSGGGTDTQYF
size: many; D: -; V: TRBV7-9; J: TRBJ2-7; DNA: TGTGCCAGCAGCCCCTCCGGACACTACGAGCAGTACTTC; CDR3: CASSPSGHYEQYF
size: few; D: -; V: TRBV7-2; J: TRBJ1-1; DNA: TGTGCCAGCAGCTTTCACCCGCTGCTGAACACTGAAGCTTTCTTT; CDR3: CASSFHPLLNTEAFF
size: few; D: TRBD1; V: TRBV7-9; J: TRBJ2-1; DNA: TGTGCCAGCAGCCCAGCGACAGGGGAGGATGAGCAGTTCTTC; CDR3: CASSPATGEDEQFF
size: few; D: -; V: TRBV27; J: TRBJ2-7; DNA: TGTGCCAGTAGTTTAAGGGGGGCCTACTACGAGCAGTACTTC; CDR3: CASSLRGAYYEQYF
size: -; D: TRBD1; V: TRBV5-1; J: TRBJ1-2; DNA: TGCGCCAGCAGCCCACAGGGGGCTGAGGACTATGGCTACACCTTC; CDR3: CASSPQGAEDYGYTF
size: few; D: -; V: TRBV7-6; J: TRBJ1-4; DNA: TGTGCCAGCAGCTTAGCCCCGTTTGTCAGGGGTGGTAATGAAAAACTGTTTTTT; CDR3: CASSLAPFVRGGNEKLFF
size: -; D: TRBD1; V: TRBV28; J: TRBJ1-1; DNA: TGTGCCAGCAGCTCACACCAGGACAGGGACCTCATGAACACTGAAGCTTTCTTT; CDR3: CASSSHQDRDLMNTEAFF
size: -; D: -; V: TRBV4-3; J: TRBJ2-1; DNA: TGCGCCAGCAGCCAAGATATAGGGGGGACCTACAATGAGCAGTTCTTC; CDR3: CASSQDIGGTYNEQFF
size: -; D: TRBD2; V: TRBV5-4; J: TRBJ2-5; DNA: TGTGCCAGCAGCCCCCGGACTAGCGGGGGCCGAGAGACCCAGTACTTC; CDR3: CASSPRTSGGRETQYF
size: -; D: -; V: TRBV27; J: TRBJ2-3; DNA: TGTGCCAGCAGTGACAAACCGGATACGCAGTATTTT; CDR3: CASSDKPDTQYF
size: -; D: TRBD1; V: TRBV19; J: TRBJ2-1; DNA: TGTGCCAGTAGTGTGACAGGGCTGAATGAGCAGTTCTTC; CDR3: CASSVTGLNEQFF
size: few; D: TRBD1; V: TRBV6-1; J: TRBJ2-1; DNA: TGTGCCAGCAGCACTTACCCTCCAGGACAGGGGGTTGATGAGCAGTTCTTC; CDR3: CASSTYPPGQGVDEQFF